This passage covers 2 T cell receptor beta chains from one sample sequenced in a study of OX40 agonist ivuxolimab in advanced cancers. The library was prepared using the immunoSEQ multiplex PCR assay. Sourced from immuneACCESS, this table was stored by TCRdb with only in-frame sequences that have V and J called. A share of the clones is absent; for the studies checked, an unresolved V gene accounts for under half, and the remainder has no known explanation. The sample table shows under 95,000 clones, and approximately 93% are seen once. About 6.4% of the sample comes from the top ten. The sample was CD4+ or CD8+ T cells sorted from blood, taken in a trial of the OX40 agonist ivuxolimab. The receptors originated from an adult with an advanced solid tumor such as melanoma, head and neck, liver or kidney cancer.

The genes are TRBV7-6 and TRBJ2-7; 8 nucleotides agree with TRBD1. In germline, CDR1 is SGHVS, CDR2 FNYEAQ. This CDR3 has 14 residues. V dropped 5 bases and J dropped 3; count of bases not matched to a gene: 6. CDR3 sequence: CASSADRGGYEQYF. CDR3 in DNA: TGTGCCAGCAGCGCCGACAGGGGCGGCTACGAGCAGTACTTC.

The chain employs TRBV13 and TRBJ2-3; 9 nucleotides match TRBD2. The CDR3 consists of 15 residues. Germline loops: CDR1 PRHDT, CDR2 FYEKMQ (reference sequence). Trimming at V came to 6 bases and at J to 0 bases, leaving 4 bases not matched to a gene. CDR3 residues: CASSFTSGSTDTQYF. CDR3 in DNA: TGTGCCAGCAGTTTCACTAGCGGGAGCACAGATACGCAGTATTTT.